The 4 T cell receptor beta chains below were found in one sample sequenced in a study of blood T cell repertoires in COVID-19. TCRdb's copy holds only in-frame clones and misses some; the assay was immunoSEQ multiplex PCR. The table lists around 200,000 clones, more than 80% of them singletons. The source material was PBMCs or T cells enriched from blood (not recorded which). The origin of the receptors is a young man who had recovered from COVID-19.

This clone appeared once. This chain links TRBV11-3 with TRBJ2-3; the match to TRBD2 covers 11 bases. This CDR3 comprises 17 residues. The germline gives CDR1 SGHNT, CDR2 YENEEA. Germline trimming cut 5 bases from V and 6 bases from J; bases unmatched to any gene: 13. CDR3: CASSPRIAGGLGDTQYF. In DNA form, the CDR3 reads TGTGCCAGCAGCCCGAGGATAGCGGGAGGGTTAGGCGATACGCAGTATTTT.

The chain joins TRBV27 to TRBJ2-1, with 10 bases that match TRBD2. J lost 8 bases, V lost 4 bases, and 8 bases had no gene match. Germline CDR1 and CDR2: MNHEY and SMNVEV (reference sequence). This CDR3 has 15 amino acids. The CDR3 reads CASSSTAGGQDEQFF. The CDR3 nucleotides read TGTGCCAGCAGTTCCACAGCGGGAGGGCAGGATGAGCAGTTCTTC.

The V call is TRBV12-3 or TRBV12-4, the J call TRBJ1-1; 8 bases align to TRBD1. This CDR3 is built from 13 residues. V was clipped by 7 bases and J by 8 bases; unmatched bases: 9. This CDR3 is CASTLVGDREAFF. The CDR3 DNA reads as TGTGCCAGCACTCTCGTAGGGGACAGGGAAGCTTTCTTT.

The rearrangement joins TRBV2 to TRBJ1-2; 8 bases agree with TRBD1. Germline CDR1 SNHLY, CDR2 FYNNEI. V lost 3 bases, J lost 1 base, and 7 bases stayed unmatched. This CDR3 contains 16 residues. Here the CDR3 DNA reads TGTGCCAGCAGTGATCATGGGACAGGAGATAACTATGGCTACACCTTC. As protein: CASSDHGTGDNYGYTF.